The 10 T cell receptor beta chains below all came from one sample that was sequenced in a study of T cell responses to AZD1222 COVID-19 vaccine. TCRdb's copy holds only in-frame clones and misses some; the assay was immunoSEQ multiplex PCR. The table has tens of thousands of clones, about four fifths seen once. The material sequenced was peripheral blood, taken on day 0 of AZD1222 vaccination. Every receptor here comes from an adult in good health.

V usage is TRBV12-3 or TRBV12-4 and J usage is TRBJ1-4; the match to TRBD1 covers 10 bases. Unmatched junction bases numbered 2, after V lost 6 bases and J lost 7 bases. There are 13 residues in the CDR3. DNA of the CDR3: TGTGCCAGCAGGCGACAGGGGGCTGAAAAACTGTTTTTT. Translation gives CASRRQGAEKLFF.

The genes are TRBV19 and TRBJ1-2; the D is unclear. The CDR3 sequence is 14 residues long. V was clipped by 5 bases and J by 8 bases, with 18 bases between them. The V gene's germline CDR1 is LNHDA and CDR2 SQIVND (reference sequence). CDR3 loop: CASSLAGLGGGYTF. The CDR3 bases are TGTGCCAGTAGTCTCGCGGGCCTTGGAGGGGGCTACACCTTC.

The V gene is TRBV30, the J gene TRBJ2-7; D might be TRBD1 or TRBD2, each matching 5 bases. Deletions cut 4 bases from V and 2 bases from J, with 15 bases between. The CDR3 loop spans 14 amino acids. The germline CDR1 and CDR2 sequences are GTSNPN and SVGIG (reference sequence). This chain's CDR3 is CAWTSLGATYEQYF. CDR3 nucleotide sequence: TGTGCCTGGACCAGCCTCGGGGCGACCTACGAGCAGTACTTC.

The genes are TRBV7-3 and TRBJ1-2; D is undetermined. This CDR3 has 14 amino acids. Germline lookup yields CDR1 SGHTA and CDR2 FQGTGA. V dropped 5 bases and J dropped 4 bases, with 14 bases sitting between them. CDR3: CASSHPRAAYGYTF. CDR3 in DNA: TGTGCCAGCAGCCATCCTCGGGCGGCCTATGGCTACACCTTC.

V usage is TRBV6-5 and J usage is TRBJ1-5, with a possible D match to TRBD1 (6 bases). This CDR3 region has 15 residues. The germline gives CDR1 MNHEY, CDR2 SVGAGI. V was pared by 0 bases and J by 6 bases, with 12 bases between. CDR3 sequence reads: CASSYSAGVGQPQHF. Written as DNA, the CDR3 is TGTGCCAGCAGTTACTCTGCAGGGGTTGGTCAGCCCCAGCATTTT.

This clone appeared once. V is TRBV9 and J is TRBJ1-4; D not certain. In germline, CDR1 is SGDLS, CDR2 YYNGEE. V lost 0 bases and J lost 5, with 11 bases in between. The CDR3 consists of 15 residues. In DNA form, the CDR3 reads TGTGCCAGCAGCGTAGACGGGCAGCTAAATGAAAAACTGTTTTTT. Translated: CASSVDGQLNEKLFF.

The chain couples TRBV19 to TRBJ1-5, with D possibly being TRBD1 (5 bases). Germline values: CDR1 LNHDA, CDR2 SQIVND (reference sequence). The CDR3 length is 16 residues. The V gene lost 7 bases and the J gene lost 0 bases, with 16 bases spanning the gap. The CDR3 is CASNQVGGYSNQPQHF. CDR3 bases: TGTGCCAGTAATCAAGTCGGGGGTTATAGCAATCAGCCCCAGCATTTT. The full variable domain, its missing parts supplied by reference TRBV19 and TRBJ1-5, is DGGITQSPKYLFRKEGQNVTLSCEQNLNHDAMYWYRQDPGQGLRLIYYSQIVNDFQKGDIAEGYSVSREKKESFPLTVTSAQKNPTAFYLCASNQVGGYSNQPQHFGDGTRLSIL.

Comment on this clone: The same CDR3 is also encoded by other DNA sequences in this sample. The chain carries TRBV29-1 and TRBJ2-7; D possibly corresponds to TRBD2 (5 bases). V dropped 4 bases and J dropped 0 bases, with 7 bases sitting between them. Per germline, CDR1 SQVTM and CDR2 ANQGSEA. The CDR3 is 12 amino acids. CDR3: CSVVGDSYEQYF. CDR3 bases: TGCAGCGTTGTCGGGGACTCCTACGAGCAGTACTTC.

This clone was seen only a few times. The chain employs TRBV7-2 and TRBJ2-2, with D uncertain. V was shortened by 2 bases and J by 7 bases, with 8 bases between the two germline ends. There are 13 residues in the CDR3. CDR1 is SGHTA, CDR2 FQGNSA, per germline. Written as DNA, the CDR3 is TGTGCCAGCAGCTTAAAGGGTAACGGGGAGCTGTTTTTT. Its translation is CASSLKGNGELFF.

This chain connects TRBV5-1 to TRBJ1-3; 8 nucleotides agree with TRBD1. Trimming at V came to 4 bases and at J to 0 bases, leaving 6 bases not matched to a gene. The CDR3 is 16 amino acids. CDR1 is SGHRS and CDR2 is YFSETQ in the germline V gene. CDR3 amino acids: CASSKTGVDSGNTIYF. CDR3 nucleotides: TGCGCCAGCAGCAAGACAGGGGTAGACTCTGGAAACACCATATATTTT. The full variable domain, with the rest looked up from reference TRBV5-1 and TRBJ1-3, is KAGVTQTPRYLIKTRGQQVTLSCSPISGHRSVSWYQQTPGQGLQFLFEYFSETQRNKGNFPGRFSGRQFSNSRSEMNVSTLELGDSALYLCASSKTGVDSGNTIYFGEGSWLTVV.